This TCR beta chain originates from a study of T cell clonotyping in hematopoietic cell transplantation. Regarding this clone: Its antigen is not identified.

The CDR3 spans 16 residues. The V gene's germline CDR1 is SGHTA and CDR2 FQGNSA. Trimming removed 5 bases from V and 5 bases from J, with 18 bases in between. Sequenced by immunoSEQ multiplex PCR; TCRdb stores in-frame clones only, minus some. The table lists about 43,000 clones, about 95% of them singletons. Whole-study results and caveats: Cells were unsorted, so CD4 and CD8 contributions were not separated.

This receptor was identified in a young man in good health. Some clones in this sample may be carry-over from other donors' samples. The genes are TRBV7-2 and TRBJ1-4; D is undetermined. The sequenced sample consisted of peripheral blood mononuclear cells. CDR3 protein: CASSRPPGSSNEKLFF. CDR3 DNA: TGTGCCAGCAGCAGACCCCCTGGCAGCTCAAATGAAAAACTGTTTTTT. The variable domain in full, with the rest retrieved from reference TRBV7-2 and TRBJ1-4, is GAGVSQSPSNKVTEKGKDVELRCDPISGHTALYWYRQSLGQGLEFLIYFQGNSAPDKSGLPSDRFSAERTGGSVSTLTIQRTQQEDSAVYLCASSRPPGSSNEKLFFGSGTQLSVL.